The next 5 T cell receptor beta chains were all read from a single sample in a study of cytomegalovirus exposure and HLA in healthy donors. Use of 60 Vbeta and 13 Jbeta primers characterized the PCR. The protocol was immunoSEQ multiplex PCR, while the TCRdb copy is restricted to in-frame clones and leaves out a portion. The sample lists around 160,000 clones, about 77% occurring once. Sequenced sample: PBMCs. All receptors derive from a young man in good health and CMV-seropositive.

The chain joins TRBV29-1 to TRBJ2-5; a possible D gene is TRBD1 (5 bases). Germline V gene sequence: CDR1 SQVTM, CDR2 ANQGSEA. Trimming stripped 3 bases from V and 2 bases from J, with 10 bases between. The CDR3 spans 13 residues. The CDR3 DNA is TGCAGCGTTGACACAGACAGTCAAGAGACCCAGTACTTC. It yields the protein CSVDTDSQETQYF.

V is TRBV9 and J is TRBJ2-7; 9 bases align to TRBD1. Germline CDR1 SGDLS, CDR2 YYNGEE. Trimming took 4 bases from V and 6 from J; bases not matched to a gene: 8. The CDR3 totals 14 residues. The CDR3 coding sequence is TGTGCCAGCAGCCCCCTGGGACAGGGACTCGAGCAGTACTTC. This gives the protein CASSPLGQGLEQYF.

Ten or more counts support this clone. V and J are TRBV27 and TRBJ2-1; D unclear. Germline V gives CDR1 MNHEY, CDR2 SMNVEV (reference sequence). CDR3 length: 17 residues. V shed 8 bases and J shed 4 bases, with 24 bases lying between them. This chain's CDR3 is CASRDSLLTLRYNEQFF. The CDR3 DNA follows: TGTGCCAGCCGTGACTCCCTTCTTACCCTCCGATACAATGAGCAGTTCTTC.

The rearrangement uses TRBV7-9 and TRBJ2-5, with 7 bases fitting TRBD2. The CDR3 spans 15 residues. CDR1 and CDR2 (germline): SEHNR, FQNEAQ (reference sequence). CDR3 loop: CAVPVLEREKETQYF. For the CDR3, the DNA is TGTGCAGTGCCGGTGTTAGAGCGGGAAAAAGAGACCCAGTACTTC.

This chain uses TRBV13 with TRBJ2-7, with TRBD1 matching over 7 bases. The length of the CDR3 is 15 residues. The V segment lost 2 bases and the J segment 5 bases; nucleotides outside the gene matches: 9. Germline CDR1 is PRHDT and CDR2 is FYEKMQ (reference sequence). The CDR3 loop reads CASSLTTGKYDEQYF. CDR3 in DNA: TGTGCCAGCAGCTTAACGACAGGGAAGTATGACGAGCAGTACTTC.